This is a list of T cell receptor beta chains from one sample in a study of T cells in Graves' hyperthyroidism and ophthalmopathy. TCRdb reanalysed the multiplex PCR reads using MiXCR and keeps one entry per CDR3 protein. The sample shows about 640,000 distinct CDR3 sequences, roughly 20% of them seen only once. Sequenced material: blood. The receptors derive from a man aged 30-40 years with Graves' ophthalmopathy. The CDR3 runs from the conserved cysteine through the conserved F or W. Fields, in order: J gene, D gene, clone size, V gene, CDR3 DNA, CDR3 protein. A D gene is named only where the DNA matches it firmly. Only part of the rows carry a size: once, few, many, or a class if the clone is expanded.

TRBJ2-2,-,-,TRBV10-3,TGTGGCTACCGGGACGGTGGTACCGGGGAGCGGTTTTTT,CGYRDGGTGERFF
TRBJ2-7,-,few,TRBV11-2,TGTGCCAGCAGCCCGTCCTGGGGGTCCTTCTACAAGCAGTACTTC,CASSPSWGSFYKQYF
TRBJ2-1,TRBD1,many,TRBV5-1,TGCGCCAGCTCCGAAGGGGGCATGAATTACAATGAGCAGTTCTTC,CASSEGGMNYNEQFF
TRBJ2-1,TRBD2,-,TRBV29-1,TGCAGCGTCAAGCGGGAGGCCAATGAGCAGTTCTTC,CSVKREANEQFF
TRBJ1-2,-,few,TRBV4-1,TGCGCCAGCAGCCAAGATGCTAACTATGGCTACACCTTC,CASSQDANYGYTF
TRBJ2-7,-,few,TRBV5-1,TGCGCCAGCAGCTTGTCCCAGGAAGACTCCTACGAGCAGTACTTC,CASSLSQEDSYEQYF
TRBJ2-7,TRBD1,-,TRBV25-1,TGTGCCAGCAGGGGTTCCCTGACAGGGGGTAGCTACGAGCAGTACTTC,CASRGSLTGGSYEQYF
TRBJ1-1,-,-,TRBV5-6,TGTGCCAGCAGCCTACCGGGCGGCAGCACTGAAGCTTTCTTT,CASSLPGGSTEAFF
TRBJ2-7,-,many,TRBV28,TGTGCCAGCAGTTCTCCCCAACCCGCGGGCCCCAACCTAGAAGGGCAGTACTTC,CASSSPQPAGPNLEGQYF
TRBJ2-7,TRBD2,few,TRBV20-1,TGCAGTGCTAGCCTTCTAGCGGGAGGTTCCTACGAGCAGTACTTC,CSASLLAGGSYEQYF
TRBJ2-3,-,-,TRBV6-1,TGTGCCAGCCTACAGGGTTATGGCACAGATACGCAGTATTTT,CASLQGYGTDTQYF
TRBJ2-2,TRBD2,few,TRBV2,TGTGCCAGCAGCACCGGGACTAGCCTCCGAGGGGACACCGGGGAGCTGTTTTTT,CASSTGTSLRGDTGELFF
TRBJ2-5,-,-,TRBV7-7,TGTGCTAGCAGCTTGGACAGCGTACAAGAGACCCAGTACTTC,CASSLDSVQETQYF
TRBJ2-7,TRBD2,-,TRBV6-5,TGTGCCAGCAGTTTTGGACTAGCGGGATACTACGAGCAGCACTTC,CASSFGLAGYYEQHF
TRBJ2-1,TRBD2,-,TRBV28,TGTGCCAGCAGTTTATTTAGCGGGTTCTACAATGAGCAGTTCTTC,CASSLFSGFYNEQFF
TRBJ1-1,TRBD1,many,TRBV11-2,TGTGCCAGCAGCTTAGGATATCAGGGGGCTACTTTCTTT,CASSLGYQGATFF
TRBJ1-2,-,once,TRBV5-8,TGTGCCAGCAGCTTGGGGGGGCCCGGAGTGGTCTATGGCTACACCTTC,CASSLGGPGVVYGYTF
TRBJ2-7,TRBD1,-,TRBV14,TGTGCCAGCAGCCAAACGGGACAGGGGTCTACGTCCTACGAGCAGTACTTC,CASSQTGQGSTSYEQYF
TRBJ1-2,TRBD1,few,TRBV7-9,TGTGCCAGCAGCTTATGGACAGGGCATGGCTACACCTTC,CASSLWTGHGYTF
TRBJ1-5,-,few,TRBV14,TGTGCCAGCAGCCGCAAGAGGAGTGGGGACGGCAATCAGCCCCAGCATTTT,CASSRKRSGDGNQPQHF
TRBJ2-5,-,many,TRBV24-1,TGTGCCACCACGGGTGGACCGCAAGAGACCCAGTACTTC,CATTGGPQETQYF
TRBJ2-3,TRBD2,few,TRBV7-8,TGTGCCAGCAGCTATACTAGCGGGGGGGCAGATACGCAGTATTTT,CASSYTSGGADTQYF
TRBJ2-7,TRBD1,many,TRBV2,TGTGCCAGCACAGGACAGGGGGCTTACGAGCAGTACTTC,CASTGQGAYEQYF
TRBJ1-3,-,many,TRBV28,TGTGCCAGCAGTTTCGCAGGCTCTGGAAACACCATATATTTT,CASSFAGSGNTIYF
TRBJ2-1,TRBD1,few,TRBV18,TGTGCCAGCTCACAACCGGGACAGGGAAGTGAGCAGTTCTTC,CASSQPGQGSEQFF
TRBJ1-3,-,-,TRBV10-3,TGTGCCAGTTGGGAGAGGGGAAACACCATATATTTT,CASWERGNTIYF
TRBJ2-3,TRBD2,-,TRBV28,TGTGCCAGCAGTCCAGCGGGAGCAGGGGCTAGCACAGATACGCAGTATTTT,CASSPAGAGASTDTQYF
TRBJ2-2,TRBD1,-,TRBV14,TGTGCCAGCAGCCAACGCGACAGGGTCGGCACCGGGGAGCTGTTTTTT,CASSQRDRVGTGELFF
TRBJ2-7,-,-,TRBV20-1,TGCAGTGCTAGAGCAGCAGGGATTTCCTACGAGCAGTACTTC,CSARAAGISYEQYF
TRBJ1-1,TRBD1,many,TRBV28,TGTGCCAGCAGTTTGAACAGGGGGGAGAACACTGAAGCTTTCTTT,CASSLNRGENTEAFF
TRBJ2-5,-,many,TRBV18,TGTGCCAGCTCACCACCCGGAGAGACCCAGTACTTC,CASSPPGETQYF
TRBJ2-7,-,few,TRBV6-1,TGTGCCAGCAGCGAACCTCCTCAAATCCAGGGGATAAACGAGCAGTACTTC,CASSEPPQIQGINEQYF
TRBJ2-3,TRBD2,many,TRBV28,TGTGCCAGCAGTTTCCTAGCGGGGACAGATACGCAGTATTTT,CASSFLAGTDTQYF
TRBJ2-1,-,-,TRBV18,TGTGCCAGCTCACCGGTACAAACGGCCATCTATGAGCAGTTCTTC,CASSPVQTAIYEQFF
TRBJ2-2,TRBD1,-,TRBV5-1,TGCGCCAGCAGCCATTCCGGGACAGGGTGGACCGGGGAGCTGTTTTTT,CASSHSGTGWTGELFF
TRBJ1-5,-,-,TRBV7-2,TGTGCCAGCAGCTCCAGGGAGGAGAGCCAGCCCCAGCATTTT,CASSSREESQPQHF
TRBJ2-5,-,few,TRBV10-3,TGTGCCATCAGAACGGGAGAAGAGACCCAGTACTTC,CAIRTGEETQYF